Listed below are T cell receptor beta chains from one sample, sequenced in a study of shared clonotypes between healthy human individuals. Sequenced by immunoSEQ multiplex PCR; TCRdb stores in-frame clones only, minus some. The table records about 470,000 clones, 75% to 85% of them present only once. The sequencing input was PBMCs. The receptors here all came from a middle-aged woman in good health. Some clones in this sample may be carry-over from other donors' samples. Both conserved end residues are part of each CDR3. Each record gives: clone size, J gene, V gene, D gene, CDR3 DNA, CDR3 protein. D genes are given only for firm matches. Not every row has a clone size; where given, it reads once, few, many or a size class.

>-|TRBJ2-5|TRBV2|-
TGTGCCAGCAGTGAGATAGCGAAAGAGACCCAGTACTTC
CASSEIAKETQYF
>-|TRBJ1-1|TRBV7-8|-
TGTGCCTCCCGATATTCTTCCGGGGGAGCTTTCTTT
CASRYSSGGAFF
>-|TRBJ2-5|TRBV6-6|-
TGTGCCAGCAGTTATCGTTCAGGGACCCAAGAGACCCAGTACTTC
CASSYRSGTQETQYF
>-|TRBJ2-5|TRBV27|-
TGTGCCAGCAGTTTATTTTTTGGGGACGGTGTCGAGACCCAGTACTTC
CASSLFFGDGVETQYF
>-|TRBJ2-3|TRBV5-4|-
TGTGCCAGCAGCCATGAGAACGGAGATACGCAGTATTTT
CASSHENGDTQYF
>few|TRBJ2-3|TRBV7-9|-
TGTGCCAGCAGCTTCTACTCTAGCGCCGCAGATACGCAGTATTTT
CASSFYSSAADTQYF
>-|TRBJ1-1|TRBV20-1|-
TGCAGTGCCCTCGGGCAGGCTCAAGCTTTCTTT
CSALGQAQAFF
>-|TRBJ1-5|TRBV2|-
TGTGCCAGCACCCCCGAACAGGGCTCGGATCAGCCCCAGCATTTT
CASTPEQGSDQPQHF
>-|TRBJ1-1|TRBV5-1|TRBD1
TGCGCCAGCAGCGAGGGGACAGGTCCGAACACTGAAGCTTTCTTT
CASSEGTGPNTEAFF
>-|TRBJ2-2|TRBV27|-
TGTGCCAGCAGCCTAACCGGGAGCGGCGGGGAGCTGTTTTTT
CASSLTGSGGELFF
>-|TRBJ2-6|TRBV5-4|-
TGTGCCAGCAGCTTGTTGTCCTCTGGGGCCAACGTCCTGACTTTC
CASSLLSSGANVLTF
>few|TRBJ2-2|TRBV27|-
TGTGCCAGCAGTTTATCGTGGGGCGGCGGGGAGCTGTTTTTT
CASSLSWGGGELFF
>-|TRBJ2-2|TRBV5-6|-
TGTGCCAGCAGTTCACGGAGCACCGGGGAGCTGTTTTTT
CASSSRSTGELFF
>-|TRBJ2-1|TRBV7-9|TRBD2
TGTGCCAGCAGCGCGACTAGCGGGGGATGGGATGAGCAGTTCTTC
CASSATSGGWDEQFF
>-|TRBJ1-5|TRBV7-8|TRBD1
TGTGCCAGCAGCTTAGGCATCGACAGGGCACGCAATCAGCCCCAGCATTTT
CASSLGIDRARNQPQHF
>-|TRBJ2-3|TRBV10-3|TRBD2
TGTGCCATCATGGAGCAGGTAGCGGGAGATACGCAGTATTTT
CAIMEQVAGDTQYF
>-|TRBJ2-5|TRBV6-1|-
TGTGCCAGCAGTGAAACGAGGGAGACCCAGTACTTC
CASSETRETQYF
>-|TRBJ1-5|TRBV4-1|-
TGCGCCAGCAGCCAAAAAGGGGGGAGGGGTTATAGCAATCAGCCCCAGCATTTT
CASSQKGGRGYSNQPQHF
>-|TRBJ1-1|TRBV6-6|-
TGTGCCAGCACTCAACGGAGCACTGAAGCTTTCTTT
CASTQRSTEAFF
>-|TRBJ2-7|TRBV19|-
TGTGCCAGTAGTATCGGGCAGGCGACCTACGAGCAGTACTTC
CASSIGQATYEQYF
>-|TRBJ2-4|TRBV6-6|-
TGTGCCAGCAGTCGTGGATTTGGCAAAAACATTCAGTACTTC
CASSRGFGKNIQYF
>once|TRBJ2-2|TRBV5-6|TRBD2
TGTGCCAGCAGCTTGGAGCGGGAGTTTTACACCGGGGAGCTGTTTTTT
CASSLEREFYTGELFF
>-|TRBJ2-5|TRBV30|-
TGTGCCTGCCACCGGATGGAGGGTCGAGAGACCCAGTACTTC
CACHRMEGRETQYF
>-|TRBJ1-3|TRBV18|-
TGTGCCAGCTCACCACCGCGAGGAAACACCATATATTTT
CASSPPRGNTIYF
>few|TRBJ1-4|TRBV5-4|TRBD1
TGTGCCAGCAGCCGACAGGGCCGGGGTGAAAAACTGTTTTTT
CASSRQGRGEKLFF
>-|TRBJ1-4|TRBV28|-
TGTGCCAGCAGTTTCAGGGATGAAAAACTGTTTTTT
CASSFRDEKLFF
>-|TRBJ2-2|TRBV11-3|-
TGTGCCAGCAGCCAAGGGGTTCTTGGCGGGGAGCTGTTTTTT
CASSQGVLGGELFF
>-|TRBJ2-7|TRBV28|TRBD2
TGTGCCAGCAGTTGGCTAGCGGGAGGCTACGAGCAGTACTTC
CASSWLAGGYEQYF
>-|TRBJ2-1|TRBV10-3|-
TGTGCCACCAGGGAGAGAGGGACCTACAATGAGCAGTTCTTC
CATRERGTYNEQFF
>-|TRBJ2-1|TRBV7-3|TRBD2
TGTGCCAGCAGCTTAACTTTGACTAGCGGGAGTGATGAGCAGTTCTTC
CASSLTLTSGSDEQFF
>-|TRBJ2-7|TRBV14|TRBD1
TGTGCCAGCAGCCAAGGGTGGTGGCGACAGGGTCACTACGAGCAGTACTTC
CASSQGWWRQGHYEQYF
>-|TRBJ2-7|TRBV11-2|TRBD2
TGTGCCAGCAGCTTAGTCCTGACTAGCTTCTACGAGCAGTACTTC
CASSLVLTSFYEQYF
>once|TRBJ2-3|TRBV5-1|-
TGCGCCAGCAGCTTGGCCAATGTCCGACCGGGCCGCACAGATACGCAGTATTTT
CASSLANVRPGRTDTQYF
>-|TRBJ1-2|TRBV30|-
TGTGCCTGGAGGGGCACAAACTATGGCTACACCTTC
CAWRGTNYGYTF
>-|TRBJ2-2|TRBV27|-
TGTGCCAGCAGTGCAGGGAGAAACACCGGGGAGCTGTTTTTT
CASSAGRNTGELFF
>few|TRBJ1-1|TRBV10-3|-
TGTGCCATCAGTGACCACTCTGTTGGCACTGAAGCTTTCTTT
CAISDHSVGTEAFF
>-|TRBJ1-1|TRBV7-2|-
TGTGCCAGCAGCTCCCTCGCCTCCGGGACCGCGGGCCCTGGGGTCTTT
CASSSLASGTAGPGVF
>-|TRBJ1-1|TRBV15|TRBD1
TGTGCCACCAGCAGAGATCGTTCACAGGGGAGCTCTGAAGCTTTCTTT
CATSRDRSQGSSEAFF
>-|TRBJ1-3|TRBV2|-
TGTGCCAGCAGTGATCGAGGAAACACCATATATTTT
CASSDRGNTIYF
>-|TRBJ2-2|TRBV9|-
TGTGCCAGCAGCGTACCGGGGGAGCTGTTTTTT
CASSVPGELFF
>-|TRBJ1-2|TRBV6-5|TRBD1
TGTGCCAGCACCTACGACAGGGAGGGAGGCTACACCTTC
CASTYDREGGYTF
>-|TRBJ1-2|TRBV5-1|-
TGCGCCAGCAGCTTAGGATACTATGGCTACACCTTC
CASSLGYYGYTF
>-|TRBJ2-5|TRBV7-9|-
TGTGCCAGCAGCTTCTGGGGGGTAACGGGTGAGCAGTACTTC
CASSFWGVTGEQYF
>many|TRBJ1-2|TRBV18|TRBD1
TGTGCCAGCTCACCGGGCACAGGGGGCAATGGCTACACCTTC
CASSPGTGGNGYTF
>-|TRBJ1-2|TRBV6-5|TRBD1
TGTGCCAGCGGGACAGGGAAGAGAGCTAACTATGGCTACACCTTC
CASGTGKRANYGYTF
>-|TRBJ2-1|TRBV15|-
TGTGCCACCAGCAGAGGAGGTTCCTTTAGCAATGAGCAGTTCTTC
CATSRGGSFSNEQFF
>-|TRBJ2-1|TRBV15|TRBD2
TGTGCCACCAGCCCCGGCCGAGGTAGCGGGAGTTACAATGAGCAGTTCTTC
CATSPGRGSGSYNEQFF